The entry below gives a single T cell receptor beta chain sequence along with its context. What it binds is unknown. Roughly 0.45 to 1 ug RNA was reverse transcribed with random hexamers. TCRdb processed the immunoSEQ multiplex PCR reads anew with MiXCR; each CDR3 protein has one entry. The top ten hold roughly 0.15% of the sample, which has about 150,000 distinct CDR3 sequences, around 95% seen once. Sequencing of TCR beta covered CD8+ and CD4+ T cells obtained from blood. The data derive from a study of CD8 T cells in Susac syndrome. Germline CDR1 is LGHNT and CDR2 is FRNRAP. The germline V and J ends were trimmed by 4 bases and 4 bases, with 2 bases remaining between them. This CDR3 spans 11 amino acids. Study-wide findings and caveats: By the study's own acknowledgment, its TCR sequencing and HLA analysis included relatively few individuals.

The J gene is TRBJ2-1, the V gene TRBV12-5; D remains unclear. Sequencing was done on a sample of CD4+ T cells from PBMCs. The receptor was derived from a human donor with Susac syndrome. In DNA form, the CDR3 reads TGTGCTAGTGGTTCGTACAATGAGCAGTTCTTC. The encoded protein is CASGSYNEQFF.